The source of this T cell receptor beta chain is a study of blood T cells in healthy people across ages. CDR1 is MNHEY and CDR2 is SVGAGI in the germline V gene. V was shortened by 5 bases and J by 4 bases, with 14 bases between the two germline ends. The CDR3 is 15 residues long. Through a sample-barcoded 5' primer and a J-beta primer mix, a second PCR was run for about 6 to 12 cycles. Via MiXCR, TCRdb re-called the 5' RACE reads, giving one row per CDR3 protein. Counted here are some 690,000 distinct CDR3 sequences, 22% occurring once; the ten biggest clones make up around a fifth. The receptor comes from a man aged 70 or older in good health. V usage is TRBV6-5 and J usage is TRBJ1-4, with a weak D call TRBD1 (6 bases). Sequenced material: blood. The CDR3 sequence is CASSDYTGINEKLFF. CDR3 nucleotides: TGTGCCAGCAGTGACTATACAGGGATTAATGAAAAACTGTTTTTT.